This is a list of T cell receptor beta chains from one sample in a study of blood T cells in healthy people across ages. TCRdb re-analysed the 5' RACE reads in MiXCR, keeping a single row per CDR3 protein. The profile shows around 800,000 distinct CDR3 sequences, around 24% of them singletons. The same sample was also studied in work on T cells of mothers and their children.

The sample was blood. The receptor set was obtained from a boy younger than 18 in good health. Both conserved end residues are part of each CDR3. D genes are given only for firm matches.

d_gene | v_gene | CDR3aa
TRBD1 | TRBV30 | CAWASTSDRRSGEQFF
NA | TRBV7-9 | CASSGVGGTEAFF
NA | TRBV9 | CASSVVGDTGSPLHF
NA | TRBV4-2 | CASSQDLWGYEAFF
TRBD1 | TRBV5-1 | CASSLRTGQHGELFF
NA | TRBV12-3/TRBV12-4 | CASSLKGTYGYTF
NA | TRBV5-1 | CASSSEGTEAFF
NA | TRBV20-1 | CSAQGPGADEQYF
NA | TRBV6-5 | CASRTLGDYNEQFF
TRBD2 | TRBV3-1 | CASSRTSGGADEQFF
NA | TRBV5-1 | CASSYDRIKDEQFF
TRBD1 | TRBV14 | CASSQDWTGANYGYTF
NA | TRBV9 | CASSGGTALGTQYF
NA | TRBV5-1 | CASSFPVQGSYNEQFF
NA | TRBV12-3/TRBV12-4 | CASGRDIWGYTF
TRBD2 | TRBV5-5 | CASNLPSGGAGETQYF
TRBD2 | TRBV4-1 | CASSQLAGGLETQYF
NA | TRBV7-3 | CASSLWAQDTQYF
TRBD1 | TRBV18 | CASSPPGQGQGTQYF
TRBD2 | TRBV20-1 | CSARVLAGATYEQYF
TRBD1 | TRBV10-3 | CAISGTGVTGELFF
NA | TRBV5-5 | CASSFAGLDTQYF
NA | TRBV12-3/TRBV12-4 | CASSLIFRAETQYF
NA | TRBV27 | CASSPLLFQDGRLAKNIQYF
TRBD1 | TRBV6-2/TRBV6-3 | CASRTRGQGAWEQYF
NA | TRBV29-1 | CSVGGGEIMDTQYF
TRBD1 | TRBV6-1 | CASWTGVGYTF
TRBD2 | TRBV15 | CATRPGLAGDEQFF
NA | TRBV29-1 | CSVAVAMETQYF
NA | TRBV20-1 | CSARDRRGEKLFF
NA | TRBV24-1 | CATSVGGSYEQYF
NA | TRBV29-1 | CSGAGAAYQETQYF
NA | TRBV19 | CASTSGGFQQPQHF
NA | TRBV12-3/TRBV12-4 | CASSSQWGAYEQYF
TRBD1 | TRBV7-2 | CAERDRDFNYGYTF
NA | TRBV29-1 | CSVVWGSKNIQYF
TRBD1 | TRBV15 | CATSREVGQGGDTQYF